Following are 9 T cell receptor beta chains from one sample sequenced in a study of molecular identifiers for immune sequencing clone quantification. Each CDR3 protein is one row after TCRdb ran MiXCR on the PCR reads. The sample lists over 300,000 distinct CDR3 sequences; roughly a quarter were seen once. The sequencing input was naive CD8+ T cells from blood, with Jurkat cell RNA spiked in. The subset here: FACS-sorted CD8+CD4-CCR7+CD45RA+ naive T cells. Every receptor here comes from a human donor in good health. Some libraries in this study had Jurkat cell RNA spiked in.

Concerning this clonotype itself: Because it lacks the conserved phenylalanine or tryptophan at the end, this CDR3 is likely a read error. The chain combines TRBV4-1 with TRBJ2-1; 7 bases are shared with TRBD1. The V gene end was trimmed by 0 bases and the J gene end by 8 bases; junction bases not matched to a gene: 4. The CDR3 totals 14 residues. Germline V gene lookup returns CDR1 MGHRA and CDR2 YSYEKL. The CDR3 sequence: CASSQDTGVYEQFL. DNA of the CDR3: TGCGCCAGCAGCCAAGATACAGGGGTCTATGAGCAGTTCCTC.

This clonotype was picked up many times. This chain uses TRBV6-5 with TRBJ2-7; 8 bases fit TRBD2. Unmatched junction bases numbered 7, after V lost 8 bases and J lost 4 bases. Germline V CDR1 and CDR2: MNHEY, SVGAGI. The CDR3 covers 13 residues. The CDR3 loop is CASGAGGLYEQYF. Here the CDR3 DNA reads TGTGCCAGCGGCGCGGGAGGTTTATACGAGCAGTACTTC.

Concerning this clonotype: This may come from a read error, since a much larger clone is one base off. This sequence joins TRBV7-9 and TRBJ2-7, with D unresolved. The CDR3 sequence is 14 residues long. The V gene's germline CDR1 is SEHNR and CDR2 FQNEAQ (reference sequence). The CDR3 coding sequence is TGTGCCGGCAGCTTAGGCCACGAGTCCTACGAGCAGTACTTC. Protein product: CAGSLGHESYEQYF.

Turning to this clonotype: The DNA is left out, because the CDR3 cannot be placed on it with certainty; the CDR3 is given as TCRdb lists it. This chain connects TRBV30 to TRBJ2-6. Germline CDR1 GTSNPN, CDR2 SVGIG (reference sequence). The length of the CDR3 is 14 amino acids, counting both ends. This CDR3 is CAWSVGSGAHVLPF.

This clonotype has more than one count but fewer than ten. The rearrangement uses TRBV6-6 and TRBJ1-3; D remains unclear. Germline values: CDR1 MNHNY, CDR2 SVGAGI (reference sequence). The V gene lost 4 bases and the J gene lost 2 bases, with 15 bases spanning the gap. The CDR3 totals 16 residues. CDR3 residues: CASSSSSRDTGNTIYF. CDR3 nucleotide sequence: TGTGCCAGCAGTTCCTCTTCCCGGGATACTGGAAACACCATATATTTT.

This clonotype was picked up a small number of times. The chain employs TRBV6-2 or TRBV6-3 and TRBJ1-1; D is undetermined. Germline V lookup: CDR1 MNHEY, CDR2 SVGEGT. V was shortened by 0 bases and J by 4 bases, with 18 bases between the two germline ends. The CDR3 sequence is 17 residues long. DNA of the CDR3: TGTGCCAGCAGTTACTCGAGCGTGTTAGCGTCTGGCACTGAAGCTTTCTTT. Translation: CASSYSSVLASGTEAFF.

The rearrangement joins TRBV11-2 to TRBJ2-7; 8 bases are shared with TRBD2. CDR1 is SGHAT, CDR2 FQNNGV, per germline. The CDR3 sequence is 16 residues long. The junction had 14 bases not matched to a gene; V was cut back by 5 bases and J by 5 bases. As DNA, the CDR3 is TGTGCCAGCAGCCCCCCCCTGGGGCGGGAGGCAAACGAGCAGTACTTC. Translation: CASSPPLGREANEQYF.

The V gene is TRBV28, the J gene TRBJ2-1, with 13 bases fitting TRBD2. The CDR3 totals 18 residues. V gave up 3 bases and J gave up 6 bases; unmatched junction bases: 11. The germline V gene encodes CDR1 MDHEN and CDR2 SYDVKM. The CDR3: CASSFQLGGLAGLNEQFF. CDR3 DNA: TGTGCCAGCAGTTTCCAGCTCGGGGGACTAGCGGGACTCAATGAGCAGTTCTTC. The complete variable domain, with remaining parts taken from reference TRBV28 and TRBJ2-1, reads DVKVTQSSRYLVKRTGEKVFLECVQDMDHENMFWYRQDPGLGLRLIYFSYDVKMKEKGDIPEGYSVSREKKERFSLILESASTNQTSMYLCASSFQLGGLAGLNEQFFGPGTRLTVL.

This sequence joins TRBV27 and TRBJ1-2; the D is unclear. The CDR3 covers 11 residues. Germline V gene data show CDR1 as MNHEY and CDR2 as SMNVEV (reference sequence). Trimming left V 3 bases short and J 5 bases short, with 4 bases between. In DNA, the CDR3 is TGTGCCAGCAGTTTGCCATATGGCTACACCTTC. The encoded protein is CASSLPYGYTF.